Listed below are T cell receptor beta chains from one sample, sequenced in a study of T cells in narcolepsy. The data were produced by immunoSEQ multiplex PCR, yet TCRdb's version contains in-frame clones alone and is incomplete. The sample holds around 22,000 clones; around 80% are singletons and the top ten take roughly 4%. The sequenced sample was memory (CD45RA-) CD4+ T cells from blood. The source of these receptors is a human donor in good health. CDR3s include the opening cysteine and the closing phenylalanine or tryptophan. The D gene is left open where the match is weak. Clone size is stated in some rows and not others, as once, few, many or a class when expanded.

D: .; J: TRBJ1-1; size: few; V: TRBV2; DNA: TGTGCCAGCAGCCTGGGCAGGGAAGCTTTCTTT; CDR3: CASSLGREAFF
D: .; J: TRBJ1-6; size: .; V: TRBV5-4; DNA: TGTGCCAGCAGCTCCCCCGGGAGTCTAGGTTCACCCCTCCACTTT; CDR3: CASSSPGSLGSPLHF
D: TRBD1; J: TRBJ1-2; size: few; V: TRBV6-6; DNA: TGTGCCAGCAGTCCGACAGGGGGCGCATATGGCTACACCTTC; CDR3: CASSPTGGAYGYTF
D: .; J: TRBJ1-1; size: .; V: TRBV11-2; DNA: TGTGCCAGCAGTCCGCGACAGGCTAACACTGAAGCTTTCTTT; CDR3: CASSPRQANTEAFF
D: .; J: TRBJ1-2; size: .; V: TRBV2; DNA: TGTGCCAGCACAAAAGGCGGGGGCCCCTATGGCTACACCTTC; CDR3: CASTKGGGPYGYTF
D: TRBD2; J: TRBJ2-3; size: .; V: TRBV19; DNA: TGTGCCAGTAGTATCGGACTACGGCGGGGGGGCCGAGATACGCAGTATTTT; CDR3: CASSIGLRRGGRDTQYF
D: TRBD2; J: TRBJ2-1; size: .; V: TRBV5-6; DNA: TGTGCCAGCAGCTTGCGGCTAGCGGGGATTCTCGATGAGCAGTTCTTC; CDR3: CASSLRLAGILDEQFF
D: .; J: TRBJ2-7; size: .; V: TRBV25-1; DNA: TGTGCCAGCAGTGGATTAACCGGGCAGGTGAGATACGAGCAGTACTTC; CDR3: CASSGLTGQVRYEQYF
D: .; J: TRBJ1-1; size: .; V: TRBV5-1; DNA: TGCGCCAGCAGCTACGGGTCCAGACAGGCCTGGACCACTGAAGCTTTCTTT; CDR3: CASSYGSRQAWTTEAFF
D: .; J: TRBJ1-2; size: .; V: TRBV2; DNA: TGTGCCAGCAGTGAGTCCATCATTAACTATGGCTACACCTTC; CDR3: CASSESIINYGYTF
D: .; J: TRBJ1-5; size: once; V: TRBV6-6; DNA: TGTGCCAGCAGCGACTGGGGAGGGAATCAGCCCCAGCATTTT; CDR3: CASSDWGGNQPQHF
D: .; J: TRBJ1-2; size: .; V: TRBV6-6; DNA: TGTGCCAGCAGTGGAGGGGACATGTCGAATGGCTACACCTTC; CDR3: CASSGGDMSNGYTF
D: TRBD2; J: TRBJ2-3; size: .; V: TRBV5-4; DNA: TGTGCCAGCAGCTCGAAGACTAGCGGGGGGTTAGATACGCAGTATTTT; CDR3: CASSSKTSGGLDTQYF
D: TRBD1; J: TRBJ1-3; size: .; V: TRBV23-1; DNA: TGCGCCAGCAGTCAGGGACAGGAGAGCTCTGGAAACACCATATATTTT; CDR3: CASSQGQESSGNTIYF
D: TRBD1; J: TRBJ2-5; size: .; V: TRBV6-5; DNA: TGTGCCAGCAGTTACGGGACAGGGGGTCGGGGGACCCAGTACTTC; CDR3: CASSYGTGGRGTQYF
D: TRBD1; J: TRBJ2-7; size: .; V: TRBV27; DNA: TGTGCCAGCAGTTCAGACAGGGGATACTACGAGCAGTACTTC; CDR3: CASSSDRGYYEQYF
D: .; J: TRBJ2-5; size: .; V: TRBV11-3; DNA: TGTGCCAGCAGCTCCAGACGTGGGGCAGCACAAGAGACCCAGTACTTC; CDR3: CASSSRRGAAQETQYF
D: .; J: TRBJ2-2; size: .; V: TRBV27; DNA: TGTGCCAGCAGGCGGGGGCACACCGGGGAGCTGTTTTTT; CDR3: CASRRGHTGELFF
D: .; J: TRBJ1-2; size: .; V: TRBV19; DNA: TGTGCCAGTAGTCGTCAGGGTGCCTCCTATGGCTACACCTTC; CDR3: CASSRQGASYGYTF
D: TRBD1; J: TRBJ2-5; size: .; V: TRBV5-6; DNA: TGTGCCAGCAGCTTGGCCATCCGGGACAGGGTAATCGAGACCCAGTACTTC; CDR3: CASSLAIRDRVIETQYF
D: .; J: TRBJ1-1; size: .; V: TRBV20-1; DNA: TGCAGTGCTAGACCGACAGAAGCTTTCTTT; CDR3: CSARPTEAFF
D: TRBD1; J: TRBJ1-2; size: .; V: TRBV27; DNA: TGTGCCAGCAGTTTAAGGGACAGTCAGCGGGGGCTCTATGGCTACACCTTC; CDR3: CASSLRDSQRGLYGYTF
D: .; J: TRBJ1-5; size: .; V: TRBV4-1; DNA: TGCGCCAGCAGCCAAGATCACGGAAATCAGCCCCAGCATTTT; CDR3: CASSQDHGNQPQHF
D: TRBD1; J: TRBJ1-1; size: .; V: TRBV10-3; DNA: TGTGCCATCAGTGGACAGGGAGGATACACTGAAGCTTTCTTT; CDR3: CAISGQGGYTEAFF
D: .; J: TRBJ2-7; size: .; V: TRBV11-3; DNA: TGTGCCAGCAGCCCCAGACGACGGGCCGGCGAGCAGTACTTC; CDR3: CASSPRRRAGEQYF
D: .; J: TRBJ1-4; size: few; V: TRBV27; DNA: TGTGCCAGCACCGACGTGCGGGTTCTAAAAAGGGCACAGGGCAGCGCAACTAATGAAAAACTGTTTTTT; CDR3: CASTDVRVLKRAQGSATNEKLFF
D: TRBD1; J: TRBJ2-2; size: .; V: TRBV5-1; DNA: TGCGCCAGCAGTAATATAGACAGGGGGAGCACCGGGGAGCTGTTTTTT; CDR3: CASSNIDRGSTGELFF
D: .; J: TRBJ2-5; size: .; V: TRBV6-5; DNA: TGTGCCAGCAGTTACGCCAGGCGGGAGACCCAGTACTTC; CDR3: CASSYARRETQYF
D: .; J: TRBJ1-3; size: .; V: TRBV20-1; DNA: TGCCAAATGGGCTCTGGAAACACCATATATTTT; CDR3: CQMGSGNTIYF
D: TRBD2; J: TRBJ2-7; size: .; V: TRBV4-3; DNA: TGCGCCAGCAGCCAAGTTGCGGTAGCGGGGGGCCTCGAGCAGTACTTC; CDR3: CASSQVAVAGGLEQYF
D: .; J: TRBJ2-1; size: once; V: TRBV18; DNA: TGTGCCAGCTCACCAGGTTCCGATGAGCAGTTCTTC; CDR3: CASSPGSDEQFF
D: TRBD1; J: TRBJ2-5; size: .; V: TRBV5-1; DNA: TGCGCCAGCAGCGGGACAGGGGGTGGGGAGACCCAGTACTTC; CDR3: CASSGTGGGETQYF
D: .; J: TRBJ1-1; size: .; V: TRBV5-6; DNA: TGTGCCAGCAGCTTGGAGAGGGTCCGAGCGGTAGCTTTCTTT; CDR3: CASSLERVRAVAFF
D: TRBD1; J: TRBJ1-4; size: .; V: TRBV5-4; DNA: TGTGCCAGCAGCTCATGGGGACAGGCTAATAATGAAAAACTGTTTTTT; CDR3: CASSSWGQANNEKLFF
D: .; J: TRBJ1-1; size: .; V: TRBV12-2; DNA: TGTGCAAGTCGCTTAGAAGGGACAGGGGGGTGGAACACTGAAGCTTTCTTT; CDR3: CASRLEGTGGWNTEAFF
D: .; J: TRBJ1-2; size: .; V: TRBV4-3; DNA: TGCGCCAGCAGACGAGAGCCTACGGGGGGCTACACCTTC; CDR3: CASRREPTGGYTF
D: TRBD1; J: TRBJ2-4; size: .; V: TRBV12-5; DNA: TGTGCTAGTGCCAACAGGGGAAAAAACATTCAGTACTTC; CDR3: CASANRGKNIQYF
D: .; J: TRBJ2-1; size: .; V: TRBV6-5; DNA: TGTGCCAGCAGTTACAGGCGGGGGCGGGCTAACAATGAGCAGTTCTTC; CDR3: CASSYRRGRANNEQFF
D: .; J: TRBJ2-7; size: .; V: TRBV6-1; DNA: TGTGCCAGCAGCGAAGCGCAGGGGAGCTCCTACGAGCAGTACTTC; CDR3: CASSEAQGSSYEQYF
D: TRBD1; J: TRBJ1-1; size: .; V: TRBV9; DNA: TGTGCCAGCAGCGTGGGGGACAGTCGCCCGAACACTGAAGCTTTCTTT; CDR3: CASSVGDSRPNTEAFF
D: .; J: TRBJ2-7; size: .; V: TRBV21-1; DNA: TGTGCCAGCAGCAAAGTACCCGCCGGACAGGGCTACGAGCAGTACTTC; CDR3: CASSKVPAGQGYEQYF
D: TRBD2; J: TRBJ2-1; size: .; V: TRBV11-2; DNA: TGTGCCAGCAGCATGGCGGGGGGCCTCTACAATGAGCAGTTCTTC; CDR3: CASSMAGGLYNEQFF
D: .; J: TRBJ2-7; size: .; V: TRBV2; DNA: TGTGCCAGCAGCAGACAGTCCCTGGAGCAGTACTTC; CDR3: CASSRQSLEQYF
D: .; J: TRBJ2-5; size: .; V: TRBV7-6; DNA: TGTGCCAGCAGTCACTCCGCAGAGACCCAGTACTTC; CDR3: CASSHSAETQYF
D: .; J: TRBJ2-7; size: .; V: TRBV7-2; DNA: TGTGCCAGCAGCGCCCCGGGACAACTTTCCTACGAGCAGTACTTC; CDR3: CASSAPGQLSYEQYF
D: .; J: TRBJ1-2; size: .; V: TRBV19; DNA: TGTGCCAGTAGTATAGCCAGCCAGGGGACTAACTATGGCTACACCTTC; CDR3: CASSIASQGTNYGYTF
D: .; J: TRBJ2-1; size: .; V: TRBV7-2; DNA: TGTGCCAGCAGCACGGACAGCAACGAGCAGTTCTTC; CDR3: CASSTDSNEQFF
D: TRBD1; J: TRBJ1-1; size: .; V: TRBV5-1; DNA: TGCGCCAGCGGGGCCGGGACAGGGCCGAGCACTGAAGCTTTCTTT; CDR3: CASGAGTGPSTEAFF
D: TRBD1; J: TRBJ2-7; size: .; V: TRBV5-1; DNA: TGCGCCAGCAGCTCCGGGACAGGGGGTATCTACGAGCAGTACTTC; CDR3: CASSSGTGGIYEQYF
D: .; J: TRBJ2-7; size: .; V: TRBV6-1; DNA: TGTGCCAGCAGTGAAAGGAGGGACGAGCAGTACTTC; CDR3: CASSERRDEQYF
D: TRBD1; J: TRBJ2-7; size: .; V: TRBV5-6; DNA: TGTGCCAGCAGCTTGGGGACAGGGGGCGAGCAGTACTTC; CDR3: CASSLGTGGEQYF
D: TRBD1; J: TRBJ2-5; size: .; V: TRBV5-4; DNA: TGTGCCAGCAGACCCCGGGACAGGGGACAGGAGACCCAGTACTTC; CDR3: CASRPRDRGQETQYF